Given below is one T cell receptor beta chain in context. Its specificity is not known. The CDR3 covers 23 residues. J was trimmed by 4 bases and V by 0 bases; bases with no gene match: 30. The source of the sample is a study of graft-versus-host responses after intestinal transplantation. Study-wide background: Recipients had transplants, and these were multivisceral, liver-intestinal, or isolated intestinal.

Study-wide findings and caveats: Detected in recipient marrow were GvH clones, some of which were first observed in ileum or blood. Patients with graft-donor T cell macrochimerism had high graft-versus-host to host-versus-graft clonal ratios in allografts. Association was observed between peak circulating GvH clone levels and early post-transplant HvG declines.

The table came from immunoSEQ multiplex PCR; TCRdb's copy has only in-frame clones and leaves some out. The table shows about 92,000 clones, with less than 90% occurring only once. This TCR was sampled from a human donor who received an intestinal transplant. Specimen: unstimulated CD8+ T cells sorted from spleen or lymph node cells, collected before intestinal transplant. The rearrangement links TRBV5-3 to TRBJ2-7, with TRBD2 matching over 8 bases. TRBV5-3 is identified as an open reading frame with a role that is uncertain. The chain's CDR3 is CARSLVLLPIPGLVLRGKYEQYF. The DNA of the CDR3 is TGTGCCAGAAGCTTGGTCTTGCTACCCATTCCGGGACTAGTCTTAAGGGGAAAATACGAGCAGTACTTC.